A single sample is the source of the 6 T cell receptor beta chains below, sequenced in a study of T cells in Graves' hyperthyroidism and ophthalmopathy. What was amplified from RNA transcripts were TCR beta CDR3 regions. A first-round RT-PCR of the TCR CDR3 used the HTBI primer set. Each CDR3 protein is one row after TCRdb ran MiXCR on the multiplex PCR reads. This table has 200,000 to 250,000 distinct CDR3 sequences, about a sixth appearing once. Sample: blood. These receptors originate from a middle-aged man with Graves' hyperthyroidism.

This clonotype was found many times. In DNA, the CDR3 is TGTGCCAGCAGTATTAGCGGGAGTGGCTCCTACGAGCAGTACTTC. Its translation: CASSISGSGSYEQYF. This sequence joins TRBV28 and TRBJ2-7; 9 bases agree with TRBD2. From germline, CDR1 is MDHEN and CDR2 SYDVKM. J lost 0 bases, V lost 5 bases, and 5 bases had no gene match. This CDR3 has 15 residues.

This clonotype showed up many times. V is TRBV18 and J is TRBJ1-1; D is undetermined. The CDR3 spans 13 residues. Germline V gene lookup returns CDR1 KGHSH and CDR2 LQKENI. Trimming pared 4 bases from V and 0 bases from J, leaving 6 bases between. CDR3 protein: CASSQTVNTEAFF. CDR3 sequence (DNA): TGTGCCAGCTCACAAACAGTGAACACTGAAGCTTTCTTT.

This clonotype was recorded at least ten times. This sequence joins TRBV5-1 and TRBJ2-1, with 9 positions matching TRBD2. V lost 0 bases, J lost 12 bases, and 10 bases stayed unmatched. The germline gives CDR1 SGHRS, CDR2 YFSETQ. CDR3 length equals 15 residues. The DNA for the CDR3 is TGCGCCAGCAGCTTGGCCGTGGGTAGCGGGAGCCTGCAGTTCTTC. This encodes CASSLAVGSGSLQFF.

V gene TRBV6-2 or TRBV6-3 combines with J gene TRBJ2-2; 14 bases align to TRBD2. The length of the CDR3 is 17 residues. The V gene end was trimmed by 6 bases and the J gene end by 5 bases; junction bases not matched to a gene: 8. CDR1 and CDR2 (germline): MNHEY, SVGEGT. CDR3 sequence (DNA): TGTGCCAGCAGGGGACTAGCGGGAGAAGGAGGGACCGGGGAGCTGTTTTTT. It encodes CASRGLAGEGGTGELFF.

This clonotype showed up just a few times. This chain connects TRBV6-2 or TRBV6-3 to TRBJ2-7, with D perhaps matching TRBD2 (6 bases). CDR3 length: 12 residues. Per germline, CDR1 MNHEY and CDR2 SVGEGT. V gave up 5 bases and J gave up 3 bases, with 8 bases separating them. CDR3 residues: CASSQTSYEQYF. In DNA form, the CDR3 reads TGTGCCAGCAGTCAGACTAGCTACGAGCAGTACTTC.

This clonotype was seen ten or more times. This chain joins TRBV7-2 and TRBJ2-3, with D possibly matching TRBD2 (6 bases). CDR3 length equals 15 residues. V was cut by 4 bases and J by 4 bases, with 15 bases left in between. The germline V gene has CDR1 SGHTA and CDR2 FQGNSA. Here the CDR3 reads CASSSARGMADTQYF. CDR3 nucleotide sequence: TGTGCCAGCAGCTCCGCGCGGGGTATGGCAGATACGCAGTATTTT.